This entry lists 11 T cell receptor beta chains sequenced from one sample in a study of OX40 agonist ivuxolimab in advanced cancers. Generated by immunoSEQ multiplex PCR, the TCRdb table keeps only in-frame clones and is missing some. The repertoire holds just under 75,000 clones, with about 94% as singletons. This material consisted of CD4+ or CD8+ T cells sorted from blood, taken in a trial of the OX40 agonist ivuxolimab. These receptors all stem from an adult with an advanced solid tumor such as melanoma, head and neck, liver or kidney cancer.

The chain uses TRBV5-1 and TRBJ2-1; D might be TRBD1 or TRBD2, each matching 7 bases. Germline V gene sequence: CDR1 SGHRS, CDR2 YFSETQ. This CDR3 has 16 residues. Trimming took off 4 bases at V and 1 base at J, with 15 bases between the two ends. The CDR3 DNA reads as TGCGCCAGCAGCCCACAGGGGCGGGAGTCCTACAATGAGCAGTTCTTC. It is translated as CASSPQGRESYNEQFF.

V is TRBV13 and J is TRBJ1-4; the D gene is possibly TRBD1 (6 bases). The CDR3 loop spans 13 amino acids. The V gene lost 5 bases and the J gene lost 5 bases, with 9 bases spanning the gap. CDR1 PRHDT and CDR2 FYEKMQ come from the germline V gene (reference sequence). The CDR3 DNA sequence: TGTGCCAGCAGCATAACAGGGAATGAAAAACTGTTTTTT. Translating it yields CASSITGNEKLFF.

The V and J genes are TRBV19 and TRBJ1-5; D call uncertain. V was clipped by 3 bases and J by 3 bases, with 15 bases between them. Germline assignment: CDR1 LNHDA and CDR2 SQIVND (reference sequence). The CDR3 has 16 residues. CDR3 nucleotides: TGTGCCAGTAGTATGGCAGAAGGACGCCTCAATCAGCCCCAGCATTTT. Amino acid sequence: CASSMAEGRLNQPQHF.

The chain couples TRBV7-9 to TRBJ2-2; D remains ambiguous. Germline assignment: CDR1 SEHNR and CDR2 FQNEAQ (reference sequence). The CDR3 runs to 15 residues. The V end was cut by 8 bases, the J end by 2 bases, with 15 bases between. The CDR3 nucleotides are TGTGCCAGCCGTCGTTTTACAGCTAACACCGGGGAGCTGTTTTTT. This gives the protein CASRRFTANTGELFF.

The J gene is TRBJ2-5, the V gene TRBV2; D may correspond to TRBD1 or TRBD2 (5 bases each). Trimming removed 6 bases at V and 7 bases at J, with 15 bases between. The CDR3 runs to 13 residues. Germline V CDR1 and CDR2: SNHLY, FYNNEI. For the CDR3, the DNA is TGTGCCAGCAGCGGGCCTGGGGACGGGACCCAGTACTTC. Amino acid sequence: CASSGPGDGTQYF.

This clone was counted between two and nine times. This chain connects TRBV27 to TRBJ2-1; 7 bases line up with TRBD1. The CDR3 is made up of 17 amino acids. The V segment lost 4 bases and the J segment 0 bases; nucleotides outside the gene matches: 9. Germline loops: CDR1 MNHEY, CDR2 SMNVEV (reference sequence). CDR3 in amino acids: CASSSYEGAFSYNEQFF. The CDR3 bases are TGTGCCAGCAGTTCATACGAGGGGGCCTTCTCCTACAATGAGCAGTTCTTC.

The genes are TRBV2 and TRBJ2-7; 7 bases agree with TRBD2. The germline CDR1 and CDR2 sequences are SNHLY and FYNNEI. The CDR3 has 12 amino acids. V trimming: 3 bases; J trimming: 6 bases; junction bases outside the gene matches: 2. The CDR3 loop is CASSEGGSEQYF. CDR3 coding DNA: TGTGCCAGCAGTGAGGGAGGGAGCGAGCAGTACTTC.

CDR3 sequence (DNA): TGTGCCATCAGTGAGGGACCTCACACAGATACGCAGTATTTT. Translation gives CAISEGPHTDTQYF. The rearrangement links TRBV10-3 to TRBJ2-3; D gene uncertain. The germline V gene has CDR1 ENHRY and CDR2 SYGVKD. Trimming took off 2 bases at V and 2 bases at J, with 8 bases between the two ends. The CDR3 length is 14 residues.

This chain links TRBV19 with TRBJ2-7; the match to TRBD2 covers 13 bases. The germline V gene encodes CDR1 LNHDA and CDR2 SQIVND (reference sequence). The length of the CDR3 is 16 residues. The V segment lost 3 bases and the J segment 3 bases; nucleotides outside the gene matches: 5. The CDR3 DNA follows: TGTGCCAGTAGTATTACACTAGCGGGAGGGTACTACGAGCAGTACTTC. It yields the protein CASSITLAGGYYEQYF. The variable domain in full, with the rest retrieved from reference TRBV19 and TRBJ2-7, is DGGITQSPKYLFRKEGQNVTLSCEQNLNHDAMYWYRQDPGQGLRLIYYSQIVNDFQKGDIAEGYSVSREKKESFPLTVTSAQKNPTAFYLCASSITLAGGYYEQYFGPGTRLTVT.

The chain links TRBV19 to TRBJ2-2; 9 positions match TRBD2. After removal of 3 bases from V and 3 bases from J, the junction contained 8 bases not matched to a gene. Germline CDR1 LNHDA, CDR2 SQIVND (reference sequence). The CDR3 spans 17 residues. In DNA form, the CDR3 reads TGTGCCAGTAGTATGCGGGCGGGAGGGCCGGACACCGGGGAGCTGTTTTTT. It encodes CASSMRAGGPDTGELFF.

Worth noting for this clone: Other DNA sequences in this specimen translate into the identical CDR3. V and J are TRBV5-1 and TRBJ2-7; 7 nucleotides align to TRBD1. With V trimmed by 5 bases and J by 1 base, 3 bases remained unmatched. The CDR3 runs 13 residues. Germline V gene sequence: CDR1 SGHRS, CDR2 YFSETQ. The CDR3 coding sequence is TGCGCCAGCAGTTGGGACAGTTCCTACGAGCAGTACTTC. Translating gives CASSWDSSYEQYF.